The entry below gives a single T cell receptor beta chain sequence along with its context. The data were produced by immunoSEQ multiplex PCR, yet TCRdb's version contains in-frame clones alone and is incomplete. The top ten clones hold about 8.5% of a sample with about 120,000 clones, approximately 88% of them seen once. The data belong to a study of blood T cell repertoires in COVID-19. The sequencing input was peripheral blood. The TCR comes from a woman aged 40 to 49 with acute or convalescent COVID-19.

The CDR3 DNA is TGTGCCAGCAGTTCCCCCCCTGTCACGGCCCAGTACTTC. Residues: CASSSPPVTAQYF. This chain joins TRBV28 and TRBJ2-5; D unresolved. CDR3 length: 13 residues. CDR1 is MDHEN, CDR2 SYDVKM, per germline. V lost 4 bases to trimming and J lost 9 bases, with 15 bases between them.